The rows below give T cell receptor beta chains drawn from one sample of a study of T cell responses to AZD1222 COVID-19 vaccine. Assay: immunoSEQ multiplex PCR; the TCRdb copy retains only in-frame clones and omits some. The data contain 250,000 to 300,000 clones, 90% to 95% of them seen just once; the ten biggest clones take up approximately 0.52%. The sequencing used peripheral blood, collected 28 days after the second AZD1222 dose. The receptors originated from an adult who received the AZD1222 COVID-19 vaccine. The CDR3 runs from the conserved cysteine through the conserved F or W. D genes are given only for firm matches. Size is stated for part of the rows, as once, few or many counts, or as a class when the clone is expanded.

d_gene,abundance,v_gene,j_gene,CDR3nt,CDR3aa
NA,NA,TRBV7-9,TRBJ1-6,TGTGCCAGCAGCTTAGAAGGTTCACCCCTCCACTTT,CASSLEGSPLHF
NA,NA,TRBV7-2,TRBJ1-3,TGTGCCAGCAGCCCGCGTCCCTCCGGGAGCTCTGGAAACACCATATATTTT,CASSPRPSGSSGNTIYF
TRBD2,NA,TRBV10-3,TRBJ2-1,TGTGCCATCAGTGGGACTAGCGGGGGGGCCTCCTACAATGAGCAGTTCTTC,CAISGTSGGASYNEQFF
NA,NA,TRBV5-6,TRBJ1-1,TGTGCCAGCAGCTTGGGGCATGAAGCTTTCTTT,CASSLGHEAFF
TRBD1,NA,TRBV28,TRBJ1-5,TGTGCCAGCAGTACCTCCGGGACAGGGCATCAGCCCCAGCATTTT,CASSTSGTGHQPQHF
TRBD1,NA,TRBV4-1,TRBJ1-6,TGCGCCAGCAGCCAAACACAGGGGCACTCCTATAATTCACCCCTCCACTTT,CASSQTQGHSYNSPLHF
NA,NA,TRBV9,TRBJ2-7,TGTGCCAGCAGCGCCCGACCTTTTACCTACGAGCAGTACTTC,CASSARPFTYEQYF
NA,NA,TRBV12-3/TRBV12-4,TRBJ2-7,TGTGCCAGCAGCTACGGTAGTGAGTACGAGCAGTACTTC,CASSYGSEYEQYF
NA,once,TRBV15,TRBJ2-6,TGTGCCACCAGCCGACCGGCGGGGTTCTCTGGGGCCAACGTCCTGACTTTC,CATSRPAGFSGANVLTF
TRBD1,NA,TRBV6-2/TRBV6-3,TRBJ2-1,TGTGCCAGCAGTAGGGACAGGGGGTACAATGAGCAGTTCTTC,CASSRDRGYNEQFF
NA,NA,TRBV7-6,TRBJ1-2,TGTGCCAGCAGCTTAGCGGGTCTCGAGTTTAGTGGCTACACCTTC,CASSLAGLEFSGYTF
TRBD1,NA,TRBV3-1/TRBV3-2,TRBJ1-1,TGTGCCAGCAGCCAAGAAGGGACAGCGAACACTGAAGCTTTCTTT,CASSQEGTANTEAFF
TRBD1,once,TRBV7-9,TRBJ2-7,TGTGCCAGCAGCATCCCGGGACAGGGGTTGGAGCAGTACTTC,CASSIPGQGLEQYF
NA,NA,TRBV7-3,TRBJ2-3,TGTGCCAGCAGCTTTGCGGGGGCCCCCACAGATACGCAGTATTTT,CASSFAGAPTDTQYF
NA,NA,TRBV28,TRBJ1-5,TGTGCCAGCAGTTTAGGCGGGACAAGCAATCAGCCCCAGCATTTT,CASSLGGTSNQPQHF
NA,once,TRBV5-1,TRBJ1-3,TGCGCCAGCAGCCGAGGGTACGGAAACACCATATATTTT,CASSRGYGNTIYF
TRBD1,NA,TRBV27,TRBJ1-2,TGTGCCAGCAGTTCCGGACAGGGCTATTACGGCTACACCTTC,CASSSGQGYYGYTF
NA,NA,TRBV19,TRBJ1-2,TGTGCCAGTAGGAAGGGAAATGGCTACACCTTC,CASRKGNGYTF
NA,NA,TRBV7-2,TRBJ2-7,TGTGCCAGCAGCCCCTCGGCGGCGGGTCCGGAGGAGCAGTACTTC,CASSPSAAGPEEQYF
TRBD1,NA,TRBV7-9,TRBJ1-1,TGTGCCAGCAGCTTAGGGGCGGGACAGCCCATAACTGAAGCTTTCTTT,CASSLGAGQPITEAFF
NA,NA,TRBV19,TRBJ2-7,TGTGCCAGTAGGCAGGGCGGGGAGCAGTACTTC,CASRQGGEQYF
NA,NA,TRBV12-2,TRBJ1-2,TGTGCAAGTCGCTTAGGGGGATGGCGGAAAGGCCGACTTAACTATGGCTACACCTTC,CASRLGGWRKGRLNYGYTF
NA,NA,TRBV10-2,TRBJ2-3,TGCGCCAGCAGTGAGTTGGATACGCAGTATTTT,CASSELDTQYF
TRBD2,NA,TRBV6-7,TRBJ2-1,TGTGCCAGCACCCTAAGCGGGAGCTCCAACAATGAGCAGTTCTTC,CASTLSGSSNNEQFF
NA,NA,TRBV18,TRBJ1-3,TGTGCCAGCTCACCAAATCGGGGCGACTCTGGAAACACCATATATTTT,CASSPNRGDSGNTIYF
NA,NA,TRBV3-1/TRBV3-2,TRBJ1-1,TGTGCCAGCACTTGGGGCACTGAAGCTTTCTTT,CASTWGTEAFF
NA,NA,TRBV7-9,TRBJ2-7,TGTGCCAGCAGCATAGTGGAGGGACAGCAGTACTTC,CASSIVEGQQYF
NA,once,TRBV7-3,TRBJ2-6,TGTGCCAGCAGCCTAACCTCTGGGGCCAACGTCCTGACTTTC,CASSLTSGANVLTF
NA,NA,TRBV6-5,TRBJ2-4,TGTGCCAGCACCGACGGCCAGTGTTGGTACTTC,CASTDGQCWYF
NA,NA,TRBV2,TRBJ1-3,TGTGCCAGCAGTGGACAGGAGAGAAACACCATATATTTT,CASSGQERNTIYF
TRBD2,NA,TRBV14,TRBJ2-7,TGTGCCAGCAGCCAAGATCAGCGGGAGAGGTTATACGAGCAGTACTTC,CASSQDQRERLYEQYF
TRBD1,NA,TRBV5-1,TRBJ1-2,TGCGCCAGCAGCTTGCAGGGGGCGGCGGACTATGGCTACACCTTC,CASSLQGAADYGYTF
NA,NA,TRBV5-6,TRBJ2-5,TGTGCCAGCAGCCCTTGGGCGGTCCAAGAGACCCAGTACTTC,CASSPWAVQETQYF
NA,NA,TRBV1,TRBJ2-7,TGCACCAGCAGCCGGAATGGGTACCCCCCCCTCTACGAGCAGTACTTC,CTSSRNGYPPLYEQYF
NA,NA,TRBV6-1,TRBJ1-5,TGTGCCAGCAGTGAAGAGCTTTACCTAGGTAATCAGCCCCAGCATTTT,CASSEELYLGNQPQHF
TRBD2,NA,TRBV5-4,TRBJ2-5,TGTGCCAGCAGCTTGCGGCGGGAGGGCAGTGGAGAGACCCAGTACTTC,CASSLRREGSGETQYF
TRBD1,NA,TRBV3-1/TRBV3-2,TRBJ1-2,TGTGCCAGCAGCGGGACAGTAAACTATGGCTACACCTTC,CASSGTVNYGYTF
NA,NA,TRBV7-2,TRBJ2-3,TGTGCCAGCAGCCCTATGGGGGTCACAGATACGCAGTATTTT,CASSPMGVTDTQYF
NA,NA,TRBV7-9,TRBJ1-2,TGTGCCAGCAGCCCGCGGGCAGGGTATGGCTACACCTTC,CASSPRAGYGYTF
NA,NA,TRBV28,TRBJ1-2,TGTGCCAGTTCCGCTACAGTAAACTATGGCTACACCTTC,CASSATVNYGYTF
NA,NA,TRBV25-1,TRBJ2-7,TGTGCCAGCAGTGAAAAAACAGGGAGTACCTACGAGCAGTACTTC,CASSEKTGSTYEQYF
NA,NA,TRBV6-1,TRBJ2-1,TGTGCCAGCAGTGATGGTCTTACCTACAATGAGCAGTTCTTC,CASSDGLTYNEQFF